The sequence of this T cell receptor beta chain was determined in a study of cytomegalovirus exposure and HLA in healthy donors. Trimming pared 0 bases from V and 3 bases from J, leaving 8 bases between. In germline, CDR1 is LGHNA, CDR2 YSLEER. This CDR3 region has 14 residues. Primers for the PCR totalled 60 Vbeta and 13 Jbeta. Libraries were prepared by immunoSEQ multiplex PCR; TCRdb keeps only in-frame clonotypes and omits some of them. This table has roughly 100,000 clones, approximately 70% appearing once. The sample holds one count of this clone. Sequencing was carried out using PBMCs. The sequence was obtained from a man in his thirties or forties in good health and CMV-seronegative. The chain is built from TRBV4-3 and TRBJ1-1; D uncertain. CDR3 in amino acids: CASSQDRGYTEAFF. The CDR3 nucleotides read TGCGCCAGCAGCCAAGATCGAGGATACACTGAAGCTTTCTTT.